These T cell receptor beta chains were read from a single sample in a study of beta chain features in type 1 diabetes. The table came from immunoSEQ multiplex PCR; TCRdb's copy has only in-frame clones and leaves some out. The table has more than 300,000 clones, roughly 15% seen once. Sequenced material: naive CD4+ T cells from blood. These receptors originate from a woman aged 18-35 years in good health. Each CDR3 is given with its conserved first and last residue. A D gene is named only where the DNA matches it firmly. The size field is filled for only some rows; it gives once, few, many or a size class.

J gene: TRBJ2-1; D gene: TRBD2; V gene: TRBV4-1; clone size: .; CDR3 protein: CASSQVPRGRALRYNEQFF; CDR3 DNA: TGCGCCAGCAGCCAAGTCCCGCGCGGGAGGGCCTTAAGGTACAATGAGCAGTTCTTC
J gene: TRBJ2-7; D gene: .; V gene: TRBV29-1; clone size: .; CDR3 protein: CSVEDSSDYEQYF; CDR3 DNA: TGCAGCGTTGAAGACAGTTCTGACTACGAGCAGTACTTC
J gene: TRBJ2-7; D gene: .; V gene: TRBV30; clone size: .; CDR3 protein: CAWSQQIYEQYF; CDR3 DNA: TGTGCCTGGAGTCAACAGATCTACGAGCAGTACTTC
J gene: TRBJ1-1; D gene: .; V gene: TRBV7-8; clone size: .; CDR3 protein: CASSLQNAGKTEAFF; CDR3 DNA: TGTGCCAGCAGCTTGCAGAACGCGGGGAAAACTGAAGCTTTCTTT
J gene: TRBJ1-5; D gene: .; V gene: TRBV21-1; clone size: .; CDR3 protein: CASSKGRQPQHF; CDR3 DNA: TGTGCCAGCAGCAAAGGCAGACAGCCCCAGCATTTT
J gene: TRBJ2-1; D gene: .; V gene: TRBV5-6; clone size: few; CDR3 protein: CASSLRPQRASYNEQFF; CDR3 DNA: TGTGCCAGCAGCTTGAGACCCCAGCGGGCATCCTACAATGAGCAGTTCTTC
J gene: TRBJ2-1; D gene: .; V gene: TRBV5-4; clone size: few; CDR3 protein: CASVRGGNNEQFF; CDR3 DNA: TGTGCCAGCGTTAGGGGGGGGAACAATGAGCAGTTCTTC
J gene: TRBJ2-1; D gene: TRBD2; V gene: TRBV15; clone size: few; CDR3 protein: CATSSHPLAGGNNEQFF; CDR3 DNA: TGTGCCACCAGCTCCCATCCCCTCGCGGGAGGGAACAATGAGCAGTTCTTC
J gene: TRBJ1-2; D gene: .; V gene: TRBV4-1; clone size: .; CDR3 protein: CASSQTGNYGYTF; CDR3 DNA: TGCGCCAGCAGCCAGACGGGGAACTATGGCTACACCTTC
J gene: TRBJ2-3; D gene: .; V gene: TRBV30; clone size: .; CDR3 protein: CAWSTRNTQYF; CDR3 DNA: TGTGCCTGGTCGACGAGGAATACGCAGTATTTT
J gene: TRBJ2-3; D gene: TRBD2; V gene: TRBV7-2; clone size: few; CDR3 protein: CASSRLALDTQYF; CDR3 DNA: TGTGCCAGCAGCCGACTAGCCCTAGATACGCAGTATTTT
J gene: TRBJ2-1; D gene: TRBD2; V gene: TRBV29-1; clone size: .; CDR3 protein: CSVEQGLAGVRNEQFF; CDR3 DNA: TGCAGCGTTGAACAGGGACTAGCGGGAGTTAGGAATGAGCAGTTCTTC
J gene: TRBJ2-1; D gene: TRBD2; V gene: TRBV29-1; clone size: .; CDR3 protein: CSVDKAGGANKQFF; CDR3 DNA: TGCAGCGTTGATAAAGCGGGAGGGGCCAATAAGCAGTTCTTC
J gene: TRBJ1-1; D gene: .; V gene: TRBV6-5; clone size: few; CDR3 protein: CASIGTMNTEAFF; CDR3 DNA: TGTGCCAGCATTGGCACCATGAACACTGAAGCTTTCTTT
J gene: TRBJ2-2; D gene: .; V gene: TRBV19; clone size: .; CDR3 protein: CASSISRDTYTGELFF; CDR3 DNA: TGTGCCAGTAGTATTTCCCGGGACACGTACACCGGGGAGCTGTTTTTT
J gene: TRBJ2-1; D gene: TRBD2; V gene: TRBV9; clone size: .; CDR3 protein: CASRISGSPLNEQFF; CDR3 DNA: TGTGCCAGCAGAATAAGCGGGAGTCCGTTAAATGAGCAGTTCTTC
J gene: TRBJ1-5; D gene: .; V gene: TRBV5-6; clone size: few; CDR3 protein: CASSSYRVGNQPQHF; CDR3 DNA: TGTGCCAGCAGCTCCTACAGGGTAGGGAATCAGCCCCAGCATTTT
J gene: TRBJ1-5; D gene: TRBD1; V gene: TRBV28; clone size: few; CDR3 protein: CASSLTGGNQPQHF; CDR3 DNA: TGTGCCAGCAGTCTCACAGGGGGCAATCAGCCCCAGCATTTT
J gene: TRBJ1-2; D gene: TRBD1; V gene: TRBV7-2; clone size: .; CDR3 protein: CASSSRGLVNGYTF; CDR3 DNA: TGTGCCAGCAGCTCCAGGGGGCTGGTGAATGGCTACACCTTC
J gene: TRBJ2-7; D gene: .; V gene: TRBV7-9; clone size: .; CDR3 protein: CASSLTSESYEQYF; CDR3 DNA: TGTGCCAGCAGCTTAACTTCTGAATCCTACGAGCAGTACTTC
J gene: TRBJ1-4; D gene: .; V gene: TRBV2; clone size: .; CDR3 protein: CASSGANIPTNEKLFF; CDR3 DNA: TGTGCCAGCAGTGGGGCTAACATCCCAACTAATGAAAAACTGTTTTTT
J gene: TRBJ2-1; D gene: .; V gene: TRBV7-9; clone size: .; CDR3 protein: CASSLNLNEQFF; CDR3 DNA: TGTGCCAGCAGCTTAAATCTTAATGAGCAGTTCTTC
J gene: TRBJ2-1; D gene: .; V gene: TRBV7-9; clone size: few; CDR3 protein: CASSLTSSYNEQFF; CDR3 DNA: TGTGCCAGCAGCTTGACTAGCTCCTACAATGAGCAGTTCTTC
J gene: TRBJ2-2; D gene: .; V gene: TRBV29-1; clone size: .; CDR3 protein: CSVEGLEVRRELFF; CDR3 DNA: TGCAGCGTTGAGGGTTTGGAGGTTCGTCGGGAGCTGTTTTTT
J gene: TRBJ1-5; D gene: TRBD1; V gene: TRBV9; clone size: .; CDR3 protein: CASGGTGSYQPQHF; CDR3 DNA: TGTGCCAGCGGGGGGACAGGGAGTTATCAGCCCCAGCATTTT
J gene: TRBJ1-1; D gene: .; V gene: TRBV23-1; clone size: few; CDR3 protein: CASSYIRLEEGTEAFF; CDR3 DNA: TGCGCCAGCAGTTACATTCGCTTGGAGGAAGGCACTGAAGCTTTCTTT
J gene: TRBJ2-2; D gene: TRBD1; V gene: TRBV7-2; clone size: .; CDR3 protein: CASSPTGQNTGELFF; CDR3 DNA: TGTGCCAGCAGCCCGACAGGGCAGAACACCGGGGAGCTGTTTTTT
J gene: TRBJ1-1; D gene: .; V gene: TRBV23-1; clone size: few; CDR3 protein: CASSRIRGYTEAFF; CDR3 DNA: TGCGCCAGCAGTCGAATTAGGGGATACACTGAAGCTTTCTTT
J gene: TRBJ2-2; D gene: .; V gene: TRBV18; clone size: .; CDR3 protein: CASSPTLVQGNTGELFF; CDR3 DNA: TGTGCCAGCTCACCAACGCTAGTACAGGGGAACACCGGGGAGCTGTTTTTT
J gene: TRBJ2-5; D gene: TRBD2; V gene: TRBV10-3; clone size: .; CDR3 protein: CAISEYSGRTGTQYF; CDR3 DNA: TGTGCCATCAGTGAATATAGCGGGAGGACCGGGACCCAGTACTTC
J gene: TRBJ1-4; D gene: TRBD1; V gene: TRBV29-1; clone size: .; CDR3 protein: CSVGDRATNEKLFF; CDR3 DNA: TGCAGCGTTGGGGACAGGGCAACTAATGAAAAACTGTTTTTT
J gene: TRBJ2-7; D gene: .; V gene: TRBV30; clone size: .; CDR3 protein: CAWRVNTYEQYF; CDR3 DNA: TGTGCCTGGAGAGTTAACACCTACGAGCAGTACTTC
J gene: TRBJ1-2; D gene: .; V gene: TRBV15; clone size: .; CDR3 protein: CATSRDLGGGYTF; CDR3 DNA: TGTGCCACCAGCAGAGATCTCGGAGGTGGCTACACCTTC
J gene: TRBJ2-5; D gene: TRBD2; V gene: TRBV19; clone size: few; CDR3 protein: CASSASGQPRETQYF; CDR3 DNA: TGTGCCAGTAGTGCTAGCGGCCAACCAAGGGAGACCCAGTACTTC
J gene: TRBJ2-5; D gene: TRBD1; V gene: TRBV28; clone size: .; CDR3 protein: CASSLDRVGQETQYF; CDR3 DNA: TGTGCCAGCAGTCTTGACAGGGTTGGACAAGAGACCCAGTACTTC
J gene: TRBJ2-5; D gene: .; V gene: TRBV18; clone size: .; CDR3 protein: CASSPGLKETQYF; CDR3 DNA: TGTGCCAGCTCACCGGGCTTAAAAGAGACCCAGTACTTC
J gene: TRBJ2-7; D gene: TRBD1; V gene: TRBV18; clone size: .; CDR3 protein: CASSLTGTGPHEQYF; CDR3 DNA: TGTGCCAGCTCCCTCACGGGGACAGGGCCCCACGAGCAGTACTTC
J gene: TRBJ2-1; D gene: .; V gene: TRBV7-2; clone size: .; CDR3 protein: CASSLGGREQFF; CDR3 DNA: TGTGCCAGCAGCTTAGGAGGCCGTGAGCAGTTCTTC
J gene: TRBJ1-1; D gene: .; V gene: TRBV2; clone size: few; CDR3 protein: CASRETEEAFF; CDR3 DNA: TGTGCCAGCAGAGAGACAGAAGAAGCTTTCTTT
J gene: TRBJ1-1; D gene: .; V gene: TRBV9; clone size: .; CDR3 protein: CASSIGPEAGTEAFF; CDR3 DNA: TGTGCCAGCAGCATTGGGCCCGAAGCGGGCACTGAAGCTTTCTTT
J gene: TRBJ2-2; D gene: .; V gene: TRBV19; clone size: .; CDR3 protein: CATGRGYSFGELFF; CDR3 DNA: TGTGCCACCGGACGAGGGTATAGCTTCGGGGAGCTGTTTTTT
J gene: TRBJ2-3; D gene: .; V gene: TRBV7-2; clone size: .; CDR3 protein: CASSSDPSNNAQYF; CDR3 DNA: TGTGCCAGCAGCTCCGATCCCTCAAACAACGCGCAGTATTTT
J gene: TRBJ2-4; D gene: TRBD1; V gene: TRBV7-2; clone size: few; CDR3 protein: CASSPQGVNIQYF; CDR3 DNA: TGTGCCAGCAGCCCCCAGGGGGTGAACATTCAGTACTTC
J gene: TRBJ2-5; D gene: TRBD2; V gene: TRBV9; clone size: few; CDR3 protein: CASSILAGGPQETQYF; CDR3 DNA: TGTGCCAGCAGCATTCTAGCGGGAGGTCCCCAAGAGACCCAGTACTTC
J gene: TRBJ2-3; D gene: TRBD1; V gene: TRBV11-2; clone size: .; CDR3 protein: CASSTPYRGVLHTDTQYF; CDR3 DNA: TGTGCCAGCAGCACCCCTTACAGGGGGGTCCTACACACAGATACGCAGTATTTT